The T cell receptor beta chain under discussion was sequenced for a study of identical twins. The CDR3 spans 15 residues, counting both ends. Germline-derived CDR1 and CDR2 are MNHEY and SVGAGI. TCRdb ran MiXCR on the 5' RACE reads and lists one entry per CDR3 protein. The repertoire includes more than 400,000 distinct CDR3 sequences, nearly 15% of them detected once, and about 0.47% sits in the top ten. To note about this clonotype: No DNA is shown, since the ends of the CDR3 on it are uncertain; the CDR3 is the one TCRdb lists.

This same sample was also taken into another study, of yellow fever vaccine responses in identical twins.

This TCR derives from a woman aged 18-29 years in good health. This chain links TRBV6-5 with TRBJ1-3; the table's D gene call, TRBD1, was not cross checked with the DNA. The sequencing input was CD4+ T cells sorted from blood. The CDR3 sequence: CASSSSGMGVNTIYF.